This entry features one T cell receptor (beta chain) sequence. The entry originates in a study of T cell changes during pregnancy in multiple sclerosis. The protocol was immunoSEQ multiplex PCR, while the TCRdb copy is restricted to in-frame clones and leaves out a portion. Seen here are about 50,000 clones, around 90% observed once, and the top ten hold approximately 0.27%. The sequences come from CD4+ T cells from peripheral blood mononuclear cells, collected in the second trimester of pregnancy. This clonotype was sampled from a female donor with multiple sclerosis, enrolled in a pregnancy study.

The CDR3 here is CASSPPGPNTEAFF. DNA for the CDR3: TGTGCCAGCTCACCACCGGGGCCGAACACTGAAGCTTTCTTT. The chain uses TRBV18 and TRBJ1-1; D may be TRBD1 (5 bases). The germline CDR1 and CDR2 sequences are KGHSH and LQKENI. The CDR3 has 14 residues. V shed 0 bases and J shed 1 base, with 6 bases lying between them.